This T cell receptor beta chain was identified during a study of T cell responses to AZD1222 COVID-19 vaccine (dated by TCRdb to the early 2020s). About the investigation overall: A total of 233 trial participants underwent TCR sequencing, of whom about 200 received two doses of AZD1222 and 26 received two doses of the MenACWY control vaccine. Trial participants were enrolled by age into subgroups of 18-55, 56-69 and 70-plus years, and around 140, 26 and 57 TCR-sequenced participants, respectively, were included in these subgroups.

The CDR3 regions of human TCRbeta chains were subjected to immunosequencing. The study's own analysis went as follows. TCRs in the repertoires were compared against a reference library of SARS-CoV-2-specific TCRs that had been generated with the MIRA antigen-specificity platform. Breadth was defined as the fraction of unique TCRs that were SARS-CoV-2-associated. Depth was defined as the fraction of total T cells that were SARS-CoV-2-associated. Using the MIRA data, each spike-specific TCR was assigned both to the spike region to which the TCR was reactive and to a CD4 or CD8 class. Log10-transformed breadth and depth values were compared by one-way ANOVA with Sidak's multiple comparisons tests. The immuneACCESS repertoire file appears here via TCRdb, limited to in-frame rearrangements. These files lack a portion of the clones; in checked studies, under half of the deficit traces to unresolved V genes, and the cause of the others is not known. Clonal size and the V and J genes are those of that table, whereas D and trimming came from the DNA. For this sample there are 150,000 to 200,000 clones; over 90% appear just once. The top ten clonotypes cover 1.9% of the sample.

Overall study outcomes, separate from this receptor: After two AZD1222 doses, both the breadth and the depth of spike-specific TCRs were significantly higher than at day 0 and than in MenACWY recipients. Conclusions about previously exposed vaccinees are limited, since just five or six AZD1222 recipients were seropositive for SARS-CoV-2 at baseline. Reportedly, close to half of the unique spike-specific TCRs recognized epitopes lying outside the regions that are mutated in the B.1.351 and B.1.1.7 variants. Vaccine-associated CD4 TCRs spanned the whole spike protein, with dominant responses in regions 160-218 and 743-854. In the small 56-69-year group, the increase in depth fell short of significance, most likely because of low power. Because no day 14 peak-response samples were available, repertoires were characterized only after the peak T cell response. Participants were mostly white British, with more females than males. The authors suggested clonal diversity may have been underestimated.

The CDR3 numbers 16 residues from cysteine through phenylalanine. Just the 48-base CDR3 DNA is kept, in frame starting at base 1. Relative to germline, V is missing 4 bases and J is missing 1 base, with 8 bases of the junction outside any gene match. In the germline V gene, CDR1 corresponds to SGDLS and CDR2 to YYNGEE. The intended sense of this specimen's time point label: about 28 days (+/-7) after the second vaccine dose. AZD1222 recipients whose second dose came at about 4 weeks and those whose second dose came at about 12 weeks were combined into one group, since spike-specific TCR depth and breadth did not differ between the two schedules. The vaccinee samples were drawn from two UK trials, COV001 and COV002, one of which was a single-blind randomized controlled phase 2/3 trial testing AZD1222 (ChAdOx1 nCoV-19) in healthy adults. For TCRbeta chain sequencing, PBMC samples from trial participants were taken at day 0 and at day 28 after the second dose.

Concerning this clone itself: The target of this receptor is not known. Base qualities are not provided; no much larger clone lies one nucleotide away.

The starting material was peripheral blood, obtained 28 days after the second AZD1222 dose. The TCR comes from an adult who received the AZD1222 COVID-19 vaccine. The rearrangement joined TRBV9 to TRBJ2-1; 7 bases in between match TRBD1. The DNA sequence reads TGTGCCAGCAGCAGGGGGACAGTCGGGTCCTACAATGAGCAGTTCTTC. Translated, it gives CASSRGTVGSYNEQFF.